Included here is one T cell receptor (beta chain) sequence, with context. This may be a read error: a much more frequent sequence differs by one nucleotide. As handled by the study authors: Nucleated cell number was recorded as an estimate derived from reference gene primer amplification. The table came from immunoSEQ multiplex PCR; TCRdb's copy has only in-frame clones and leaves some out. V and J calls and clone size are given by that table; D and trimming were obtained from the DNA. The table includes over 200,000 clones, 65% to 90% detected once. The data originate from a study of blood T cell repertoires in COVID-19. Study-level information: Sites across the United States, Italy and Spain contributed samples from acute and convalescent COVID-19. T cells, B-cell-depleted T cells, or PBMCs supplied cDNA or gDNA.

The CDR3 has 12 residues. CDR1 and CDR2 (germline): SGHTA, FQGNSA. After removal of 5 bases from V and 4 bases from J, the junction contained 1 base not matched to a gene. The chain carries TRBV7-2 and TRBJ1-2; 7 bases are shared with TRBD1. The specimen was peripheral blood. The clonotype was recovered from a human donor in a cohort sampled during active COVID-19. The CDR3 sequence is CASSPGGYGYTF. The CDR3 DNA reads as TGTGCCAGCAGCCCAGGGGGCTATGGCTACACCTTC. The variable domain in full, with the rest retrieved from reference TRBV7-2 and TRBJ1-2, is GAGVSQSPSNKVTEKGKDVELRCDPISGHTALYWYRQSLGQGLEFLIYFQGNSAPDKSGLPSDRFSAERTGGSVSTLTIQRTQQEDSAVYLCASSPGGYGYTFGSGTRLTVV.